This T cell receptor beta chain was recovered during a study of shared clonotypes between healthy human individuals (dated by TCRdb to between 2020 and 2021). About the study as a whole: Three men and a couple of women, aged 18 to 49 years, made up the cohort. Per donor, leukapheresis produced somewhere between about 0.85 and 9.5 billion PBMCs. To increase sequencing depth and limit assay-specific biases, different laboratories used diverse techniques to prepare libraries and sequence TCR repertoires. The study deeply sequenced blood TCR repertoires of five healthy adults to estimate repertoire size and the extent of clonotype sharing between individuals. On the study overall, not on this receptor specifically: Only blood was sampled, and tissue TCR repertoires likely differ from those in blood. Pairwise subsampling indicated that sequencing depth was expected to affect the degree of clonotype sharing among donors. The genetic and exposure-history diversity represented was limited by the small number of donors.

In the case of this clone: Its antigen target is currently unknown. Qualities for individual bases were not recorded, and no much larger clone is one base off.

The donors were healthy, HIV-negative adults who had no recently reported acute infections or vaccinations. Only Caucasian adults living in Nashville, Tennessee, USA were represented among the donors. In the unsorted samples, 85 million to 100 million PBMCs were counted, and genomic DNA was extracted using the QIAamp DNA Blood Mini kit. Blood was obtained by leukapheresis, after which PBMCs were separated by Ficoll-Histopaque density gradient centrifugation and cryopreserved in liquid nitrogen vapor phase. V lost 4 bases and J lost 9 bases, and the count of bases not matched to a germline gene is 7. CDR1 is given as MDHEN and CDR2 as SYDVKM, both from the germline V gene. The CDR3 runs 14 residues from the cysteine to the phenylalanine. Only the CDR3 region is kept as DNA, spanning 42 bases read in frame from base 1. TCR CDR3 regions were amplified from genomic DNA by multiplex PCR using the deep immunoSEQ assay. For each cell subset, the extracted genomic DNA was distributed evenly across all wells of several immunoSEQ 96-well plates, and each plate served as one replicate. For unsorted PBMC, roughly 330 ng genomic DNA, equal to 30,000 or so T cell genomes, was loaded into each replicate PCR. Ten immunoSEQ deep assay plates were used to sequence the unsorted PBMC genomic DNA. Purified libraries were measured with a Qubit 3.0 fluorometer, size-checked on a Bioanalyzer 2100, and measured again with the KAPA Library Quantification kit. Every immunoSEQ 96-well plate was sequenced on a separate single-read 150-cycle Illumina NextSeq 550 flow cell. As for how the authors treated the data: Because only junctional sequences without quality scores were contained in the immunoSEQ output, filtering matching that applied to full-length reads could not be performed. Sequences were annotated with PyIR, a Python wrapper for IgBLAST v1.9, using IMGT germline references to assign V/J genes and CDR3. Reads were removed for weak V/J assignments (E-value above 1e-6), missing CDR3, stop codons, out-of-frame junctions, or ambiguous translated residues. V3J clonotypes were defined as sequences sharing an identical inferred V gene, J gene, and CDR3 amino acid sequence. Percentage overlap between repertoires was computed as shared unique clonotypes divided by the size of the smaller repertoire. RTK rarefaction, the Chao1 estimator, and Recon v2.1 estimates of unobserved clonotypes were used to assess repertoire richness. The clones in this table, taken by TCRdb from immuneACCESS, are in-frame only. Not every clone is retained; where verified, under half of the shortfall comes from an unresolved V gene, and the cause of the rest is unknown. Clone size and the V and J calls come from that table; the DNA yielded D and trimming. The sample table lists about 470,000 clones, roughly 80% of them with a count of one. Of the sample, roughly 13% is held by the ten largest clones.

The chain is made from TRBV28 and TRBJ2-1; 9 nucleotides in the junction match TRBD2. The clonotype was recovered from a middle-aged woman in good health. Some clones in this sample may be carry-over from other donors' samples. The sequencing input was PBMCs. The base sequence is TGTGCCAGCAGTTGGGGCGGGAGGGCCGTTGAGCAGTTCTTC. Its coded protein is CASSWGGRAVEQFF. With all but the CDR3 taken from the reference TRBV28 and TRBJ2-1 genes, the full variable domain is: DVKVTQSSRYLVKRTGEKVFLECVQDMDHENMFWYRQDPGLGLRLIYFSYDVKMKEKGDIPEGYSVSREKKERFSLILESASTNQTSMYLCASSWGGRAVEQFFGPGTRLTVL.